The clone carrying this T cell receptor (beta chain) turned up a few times. This sample stems from a study of control samples from healthy donors and cancer patients. Trimming took 1 base from V and 0 from J, leaving 3 bases between them. The germline gives CDR1 MGHRA, CDR2 YSYEKL. The length of the CDR3 is 13 residues. Clones were sequenced by immunoSEQ multiplex PCR, and TCRdb holds only the in-frame ones, with some missing. The table lists over 90,000 clones, 85% to 90% of them singletons. Source material: PBMCs. This receptor was obtained from a man aged 60-69 years with lung cancer. The chain recombines TRBV4-1 with TRBJ1-1; D gene ambiguous. In DNA form, the CDR3 reads TGCGCCAGCAGCCAAGGGGTGAACACTGAAGCTTTCTTT. Translation gives CASSQGVNTEAFF.